The entry that follows covers one T cell receptor (beta chain) sequence. V was shortened by 3 bases and J by 6 bases, with 15 bases between the two germline ends. CDR1 and CDR2 (germline): MDHEN, SYDVKM. CDR3 size: 15 residues. This entry comes from a study of T-cell memory formation after mild COVID-19. TCRdb ran MiXCR on the 5' RACE reads and lists one entry per CDR3 protein. This sample has about 300,000 distinct CDR3 sequences; just under 20% occur once, and the top ten carry around a fifth. The gene calls are TRBV28 and TRBJ1-5; D perhaps matches TRBD1 (6 bases). Material: PBMCs or a T cell subset sorted from them (not recorded which). The clonotype was recovered from a man younger than 30 who had mild COVID-19 (a few samples of this study predate the infection). Cell type and time point are not known. CDR3 nucleotide sequence: TGTGCCAGCAGTTTTTCCGGGGGGCGAAGTCAGCCCCAGCATTTT. Residues: CASSFSGGRSQPQHF.